This TCR beta chain was identified during a study of shared clonotypes between healthy human individuals. Study context: The plates for each donor numbered three CD4 naive, three CD4 memory, two CD8 naive and one CD8 memory. General study findings and limits: With four donors compared, roughly 5% of naive CD4 clonotypes were shared. Clonotype sharing levels among donors were expected to vary with sequencing depth.

Only in-frame clones appear in the TCRdb table, and some are missing; sequencing was by immunoSEQ multiplex PCR. This sample has under 550,000 clones; almost 97% occur once, and the top ten carry approximately 0.06%. With respect to this clone: Antigen unknown.

The CDR3 is 14 residues long. CDR1 and CDR2 (germline): LNHDA, SQIVND (reference sequence). The ends were cut back, 4 bases at V and 5 bases at J, with 14 bases in the middle. V is TRBV19 and J is TRBJ2-5, with D maybe TRBD1 (6 bases). The receptor comes from a woman younger than 45 in good health. Material for sequencing was naive CD4+ T cells sorted from blood. Subset described: CD45RA+ positively selected. For the CDR3, the DNA is TGTGCCAGTAGTACCGGGACAATCGACGAGACCCAGTACTTC. Translation: CASSTGTIDETQYF.